The 23 T cell receptor beta chains reported below all come from one sample, sequenced in a study of vaccination and CD4 T cells after COVID-19. Cultured CD4+ T-cell DNA underwent Oncomine TCR Beta short-read sequencing. Each CDR3 protein is one row after TCRdb ran MiXCR on the PCR reads. The sample contains 20,000 to 25,000 distinct CDR3 sequences, 40% to 50% of which appear only once. Their target antigens are unknown. Treatment specified: approximately 9-day PBMC culture with coronavirus spike peptide pools or control peptides (ViraFEST assay). Sequences were obtained from CD4+ T cells from blood, cultured in vitro. The receptor source for this set is a human donor who had recovered from COVID-19.

This clonotype came up a few times. J is TRBJ1-1 and V is TRBV20-1, with TRBD1 identical over 8 bases. J gave up 5 bases and V 6 bases, and 5 bases lay outside the gene matches. This CDR3 region has 12 residues. Looked up from germline, CDR1 is DFQATT and CDR2 is SNEGSKA (reference sequence). CDR3: CSAKQGGTEAFF. CDR3 in DNA: TGCAGTGCAAAACAGGGGGGGACTGAAGCTTTCTTT.

This clonotype turned up a few times. The J gene is TRBJ1-1, the V gene TRBV27, with D uncertain. With 4 bases removed from V and 11 bases from J, the gap between germline ends came to 17 bases. CDR3 size: 13 residues. Germline assignment: CDR1 MNHEY and CDR2 SMNVEV (reference sequence). This chain's CDR3 is CASSSAGYLRAFF. Here the CDR3 DNA reads TGTGCCAGCAGTTCAGCGGGTTACCTCCGGGCTTTCTTT.

The CDR3 protein is CASSVSLGRADEQYF. CDR3 nucleotides: TGTGCCAGCAGCGTTTCCCTGGGCAGGGCGGACGAGCAGTACTTC. This sequence joins TRBV3-1 and TRBJ2-7, with D maybe TRBD1 (5 bases). This CDR3 region has 15 residues. Germline-derived CDR1 and CDR2 are LGHDT and YNNKEL (reference sequence). Between the trimmed V and J ends, which lost 5 bases and 5 bases, there was a span of 19 bases.

The genes are TRBV5-1 and TRBJ2-3, with D uncertain. The CDR3 runs to 14 residues. Germline V gives CDR1 SGHRS, CDR2 YFSETQ. Trimming pared 0 bases from V and 0 bases from J, leaving 5 bases between. This CDR3 is CASSLDSSTDTQYF. In DNA, the CDR3 is TGCGCCAGCAGCTTGGACTCTAGCACAGATACGCAGTATTTT.

The chain uses TRBV10-2 and TRBJ2-3, with 16 bases matching TRBD2. The CDR3 contains 18 residues. Trimming cost V 6 bases and J 3 bases; bases outside gene matches: 9. CDR1 is WSHSY, CDR2 SAAADI, per germline. The CDR3 sequence: CASSSGLAGGHITDTQYF. The CDR3 DNA sequence: TGCGCCAGCAGCTCGGGACTAGCGGGGGGGCATATAACAGATACGCAGTATTTT.

V usage is TRBV19 and J usage is TRBJ2-7, with 7 bases matching TRBD1. The germline V gene encodes CDR1 LNHDA and CDR2 SQIVND (reference sequence). V shed 4 bases, J shed 5 bases, and the junction held 8 bases outside the gene matches. CDR3 length: 14 residues. This CDR3 is CASSRRQGMDEQYF. The CDR3 nucleotides read TGTGCCAGTAGTAGGAGACAGGGTATGGACGAGCAGTACTTC. Full variable domain (outside the CDR3, taken from reference TRBV19 and TRBJ2-7): DGGITQSPKYLFRKEGQNVTLSCEQNLNHDAMYWYRQDPGQGLRLIYYSQIVNDFQKGDIAEGYSVSREKKESFPLTVTSAQKNPTAFYLCASSRRQGMDEQYFGPGTRLTVT.

This sequence joins TRBV20-1 and TRBJ1-6, with D hard to call. CDR1 DFQATT and CDR2 SNEGSKA come from the germline V gene (reference sequence). The V end lost 5 bases, the J end lost 10 bases, and 15 bases lay between the germline ends. The CDR3 is made up of 13 amino acids. The CDR3 here is CSASRDLVSPLHF. CDR3 sequence (DNA): TGCAGTGCTTCTAGGGATTTAGTGTCACCCCTCCACTTT.

This clonotype was counted a few times. The rearrangement joins TRBV20-1 to TRBJ1-5; 8 bases match TRBD1. CDR3 length equals 14 residues. Per the germline V gene, CDR1 is DFQATT and CDR2 is SNEGSKA (reference sequence). V lost 6 bases and J lost 3; bases outside the gene matches: 7. CDR3 amino acids: CSAQTGVDNQPQHF. CDR3 sequence (DNA): TGCAGTGCCCAGACAGGGGTTGACAATCAGCCCCAGCATTTT.

This sequence joins TRBV10-3 and TRBJ2-3, with 7 nucleotides matching TRBD2. The length of the CDR3 is 16 residues. The ends lost 4 bases at V and 2 bases at J; junction bases unmatched: 9. CDR1 and CDR2 from the germline V gene are ENHRY and SYGVKD. CDR3 in DNA: TGTGCCATCAGTGGCCGGGGAGGGTACCTCACAGATACGCAGTATTTT. It yields the protein CAISGRGGYLTDTQYF.

The chain recombines TRBV7-2 with TRBJ1-1; 8 bases match TRBD1. V lost 2 bases, J lost 3 bases, and 2 bases stayed unmatched. CDR3 length: 14 residues. Germline-derived CDR1 and CDR2 are SGHTA and FQGNSA. CDR3 DNA: TGTGCCAGCAGCTTACCAGGGGGCGACACTGAAGCTTTCTTT. The encoded protein is CASSLPGGDTEAFF.

The chain recombines TRBV10-1 with TRBJ2-7; TRBD2 matches 14 bases. The V segment lost 4 bases and the J segment 7 bases; nucleotides outside the gene matches: 6. The V gene's germline CDR1 is WNHNN and CDR2 SYGVQD (reference sequence). This CDR3 spans 15 amino acids. The CDR3 spells CASSAGLAGAREQYF. In DNA form, the CDR3 reads TGCGCCAGCAGTGCGGGACTAGCGGGAGCTCGGGAGCAGTACTTC.

This chain connects TRBV6-1 to TRBJ2-4; 10 bases fit TRBD1. CDR3 length: 15 amino acids. Germline V gene sequence: CDR1 MNHNS, CDR2 SASEGT. J gave up 1 base and V 6 bases, and 3 bases lay outside the gene matches. CDR3 bases: TGTGCCAGCAGGAGACAGGGGGCGGCCAAAAACATTCAGTACTTC. This sequence encodes CASRRQGAAKNIQYF.

The chain links TRBV29-1 to TRBJ1-2; D unresolved. CDR1 is SQVTM, CDR2 ANQGSEA, per germline. The CDR3 has 13 amino acids. The V end was cut by 4 bases, the J end by 0 bases, with 9 bases between. The CDR3 sequence is CSVVRDANYGYTF. Written as DNA, the CDR3 is TGCAGCGTTGTCCGAGACGCTAACTATGGCTACACCTTC. Full variable domain (outside the CDR3, taken from reference TRBV29-1 and TRBJ1-2): SAVISQKPSRDICQRGTSLTIQCQVDSQVTMMFWYRQQPGQSLTLIATANQGSEATYESGFVIDKFPISRPNLTFSTLTVSNMSPEDSSIYLCSVVRDANYGYTFGSGTRLTVV.

The chain uses TRBV27 and TRBJ1-4; TRBD1 is a possible D gene (5 bases). V was pared by 6 bases and J by 2 bases, with 19 bases between. Looked up from germline, CDR1 is MNHEY and CDR2 is SMNVEV (reference sequence). There are 17 residues in the CDR3. The CDR3 bases are TGTGCCAGCAGCCCGGGTCAGGGAATGTACACTAATGAAAAACTGTTTTTT. It specifies CASSPGQGMYTNEKLFF. Looking up the rest from reference TRBV27 and TRBJ1-4 gives the full variable domain: EAQVTQNPRYLITVTGKKLTVTCSQNMNHEYMSWYRQDPGLGLRQIYYSMNVEVTDKGDVPEGYKVSRKEKRNFPLILESPSPNQTSLYFCASSPGQGMYTNEKLFFGSGTQLSVL.

The chain carries TRBV6-5 and TRBJ2-3, with D perhaps TRBD1 (5 bases). The V and J ends lost 2 bases and 0 bases respectively, with 12 bases between them. CDR1 is MNHEY, CDR2 SVGAGI, per germline. The CDR3 is made up of 16 amino acids. CDR3 nucleotides: TGTGCCAGCAGTTACCACCAGGACATAAGCACAGATACGCAGTATTTT. Translation: CASSYHQDISTDTQYF.

This clonotype was seen only a few times. V and J are TRBV20-1 and TRBJ1-2; 7 nucleotides line up with TRBD1. Germline V lookup: CDR1 DFQATT, CDR2 SNEGSKA (reference sequence). V lost 5 bases and J lost 1; bases outside the gene matches: 4. The CDR3 runs 13 residues. CDR3: CSARQGINYGYTF. Written as DNA, the CDR3 is TGCAGTGCTCGACAGGGCATTAACTATGGCTACACCTTC.

This clonotype was detected only a few times. The CDR3 here is CASRYGTLQETQYF. For the CDR3, the DNA is TGTGCCAGCAGGTACGGGACACTACAAGAGACCCAGTACTTC. The chain combines TRBV27 with TRBJ2-5, with D perhaps matching TRBD1 (6 bases). The V gene's germline CDR1 is MNHEY and CDR2 SMNVEV (reference sequence). Deletions cut 6 bases from V and 2 bases from J, with 13 bases between. This CDR3 contains 14 residues.

The gene calls are TRBV30 and TRBJ2-1; D ambiguous. The CDR3 is 13 amino acids. V lost 1 base to trimming and J lost 6 bases, with 10 bases between them. Germline CDR1 GTSNPN, CDR2 SVGIG (reference sequence). CDR3 nucleotide sequence: TGTGCCTGGAGTGCTTCTTTCACCAATGAGCAGTTCTTC. Translation gives CAWSASFTNEQFF.

This clonotype turned up a few times. This chain links TRBV6-5 with TRBJ1-6; D is ambiguous. The germline V gene encodes CDR1 MNHEY and CDR2 SVGAGI. The CDR3 consists of 17 residues. V lost 0 bases and J 0 bases, leaving 9 bases between the germline ends. The CDR3 nucleotides are TGTGCCAGCAGTTACTCAGCGGGGAACTCCTATAATTCACCCCTCCACTTT. Encoded protein: CASSYSAGNSYNSPLHF.

The CDR3 region is CAIQVVVHNLEKLFF. In nucleotides, the CDR3 is TGTGCCATCCAAGTGGTGGTGCACAACCTTGAAAAACTGTTTTTT. The V call is TRBV7-9, the J call TRBJ1-4; D unclear. The CDR3 covers 15 residues. The germline V and J ends were trimmed by 10 bases and 7 bases, with 22 bases remaining between them. CDR1 and CDR2 from the germline V gene are SEHNR and FQNEAQ (reference sequence).

This clonotype was observed a handful of times. The rearrangement links TRBV20-1 to TRBJ2-7; TRBD2 matches 8 bases. Trimming took 2 bases from V and 7 from J; bases not matched to a gene: 7. There are 13 residues in the CDR3. Germline CDR1 reads DFQATT; CDR2 reads SNEGSKA (reference sequence). The CDR3 here is CSARRGLVREQYF. CDR3 nucleotides: TGCAGTGCTAGAAGGGGACTAGTTCGGGAGCAGTACTTC.

The chain links TRBV19 to TRBJ1-1, with no clear D. The length of the CDR3 is 13 residues. Germline loops: CDR1 LNHDA, CDR2 SQIVND (reference sequence). V was trimmed by 9 bases and J by 3 bases, leaving 14 bases between them. The CDR3 spells CASRRRVDTEAFF. For the CDR3, the DNA is TGTGCCAGCCGCCGTCGGGTTGACACTGAAGCTTTCTTT.

The CDR3 loop is CSARVAGIGWTDTQYF. CDR3 bases: TGCAGTGCTAGAGTAGCGGGGATCGGTTGGACAGATACGCAGTATTTT. V usage is TRBV20-1 and J usage is TRBJ2-3; 8 positions agree with TRBD2. With V trimmed by 1 base and J by 3 bases, 9 bases remained unmatched. There are 16 residues in the CDR3. CDR1 DFQATT and CDR2 SNEGSKA come from the germline V gene (reference sequence).